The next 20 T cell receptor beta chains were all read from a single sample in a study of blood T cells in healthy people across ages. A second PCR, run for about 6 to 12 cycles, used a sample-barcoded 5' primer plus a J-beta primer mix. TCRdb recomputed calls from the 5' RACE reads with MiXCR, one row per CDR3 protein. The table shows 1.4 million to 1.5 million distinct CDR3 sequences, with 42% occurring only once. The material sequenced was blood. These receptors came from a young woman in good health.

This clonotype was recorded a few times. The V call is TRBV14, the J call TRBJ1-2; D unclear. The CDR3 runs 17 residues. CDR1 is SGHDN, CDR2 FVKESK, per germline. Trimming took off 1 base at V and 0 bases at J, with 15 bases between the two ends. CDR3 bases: TGTGCCAGCAGCCAAGGGGTTTGGCCGTTCGCTAACTATGGCTACACCTTC. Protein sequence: CASSQGVWPFANYGYTF.

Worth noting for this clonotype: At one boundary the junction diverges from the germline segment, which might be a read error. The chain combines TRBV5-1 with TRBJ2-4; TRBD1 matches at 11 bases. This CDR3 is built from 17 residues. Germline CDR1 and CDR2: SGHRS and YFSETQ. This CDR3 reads CANSFVGTGGVRNIQYF. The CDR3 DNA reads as TGCGCCAACAGCTTCGTTGGGACAGGGGGAGTTAGAAACATTCAGTACTTC.

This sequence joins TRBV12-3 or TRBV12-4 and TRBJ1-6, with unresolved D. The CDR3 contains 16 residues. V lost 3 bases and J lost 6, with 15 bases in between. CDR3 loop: CASSFARNRINSPLHF. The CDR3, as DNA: TGTGCCAGCAGTTTTGCCAGAAACCGGATTAATTCACCCCTCCACTTT.

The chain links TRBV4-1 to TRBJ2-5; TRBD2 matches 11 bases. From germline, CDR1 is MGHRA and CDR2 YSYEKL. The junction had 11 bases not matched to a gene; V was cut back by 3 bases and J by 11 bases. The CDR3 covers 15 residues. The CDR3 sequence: CASSHVQGLAVEQYF. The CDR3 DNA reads TGCGCCAGCAGCCATGTACAGGGACTAGCGGTTGAGCAGTACTTC.

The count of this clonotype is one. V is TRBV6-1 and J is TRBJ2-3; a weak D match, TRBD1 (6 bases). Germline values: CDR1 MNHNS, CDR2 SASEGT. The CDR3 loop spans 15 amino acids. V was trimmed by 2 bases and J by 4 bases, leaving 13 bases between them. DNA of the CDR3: TGTGCCAGCAGTGAAAGGGGGATGAGGGCAGATACGCAGTATTTT. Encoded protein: CASSERGMRADTQYF.

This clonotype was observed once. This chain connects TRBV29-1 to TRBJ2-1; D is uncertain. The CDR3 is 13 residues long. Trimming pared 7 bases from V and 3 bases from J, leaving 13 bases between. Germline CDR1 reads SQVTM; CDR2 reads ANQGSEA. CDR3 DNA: TGCAGCGCGTCCCAGTCCCTCTACAATGAGCAGTTCTTC. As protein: CSASQSLYNEQFF.

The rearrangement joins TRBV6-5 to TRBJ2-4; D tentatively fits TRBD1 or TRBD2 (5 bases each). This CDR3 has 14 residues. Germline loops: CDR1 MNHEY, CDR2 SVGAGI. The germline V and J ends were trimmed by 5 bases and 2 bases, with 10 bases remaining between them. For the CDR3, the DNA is TGTGCCAGCAGTCGAGGGGAGACCAAAAACATTCAGTACTTC. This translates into CASSRGETKNIQYF.

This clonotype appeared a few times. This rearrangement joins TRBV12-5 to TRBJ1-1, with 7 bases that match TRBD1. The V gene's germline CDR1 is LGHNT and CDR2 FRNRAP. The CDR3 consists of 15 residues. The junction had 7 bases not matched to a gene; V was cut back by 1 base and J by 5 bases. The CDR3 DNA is TGTGCTAGTGGTTTGGGACAGGGTCGGAGGACTGAAGCTTTCTTT. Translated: CASGLGQGRRTEAFF.

The CDR3 coding sequence is TGTGCCAGCAGTGAAGGTGGGGCCTATGGCTACACCTTC. This codes for CASSEGGAYGYTF. The chain combines TRBV2 with TRBJ1-2, with D possibly TRBD1 on 5 matching bases. Per germline, CDR1 SNHLY and CDR2 FYNNEI. V was pared by 1 base and J by 4 bases, with 7 bases between. This CDR3 region has 13 residues.

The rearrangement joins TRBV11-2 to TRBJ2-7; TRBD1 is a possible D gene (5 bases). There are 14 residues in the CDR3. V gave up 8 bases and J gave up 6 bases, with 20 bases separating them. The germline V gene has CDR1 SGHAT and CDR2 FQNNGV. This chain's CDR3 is CASSNPQGLREQYF. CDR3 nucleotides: TGTGCCAGCTCAAACCCGCAGGGTCTACGCGAGCAGTACTTC.

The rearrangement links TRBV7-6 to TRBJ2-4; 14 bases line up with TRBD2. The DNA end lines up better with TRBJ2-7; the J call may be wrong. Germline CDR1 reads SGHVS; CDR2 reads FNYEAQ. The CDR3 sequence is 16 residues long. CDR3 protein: CASSKGLAGVIYEQYF. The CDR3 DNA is TGTGCCAGCAGCAAGGGACTAGCGGGAGTAATATACGAGCAGTACTTC.

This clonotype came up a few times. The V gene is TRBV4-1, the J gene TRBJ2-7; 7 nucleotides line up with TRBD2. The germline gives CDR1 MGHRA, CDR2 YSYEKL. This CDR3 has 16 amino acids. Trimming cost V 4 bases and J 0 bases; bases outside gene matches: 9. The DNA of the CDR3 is TGCGCCAGCAGCCGGGGAAGCGGGGATTACTCCTACGAGCAGTACTTC. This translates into CASSRGSGDYSYEQYF.

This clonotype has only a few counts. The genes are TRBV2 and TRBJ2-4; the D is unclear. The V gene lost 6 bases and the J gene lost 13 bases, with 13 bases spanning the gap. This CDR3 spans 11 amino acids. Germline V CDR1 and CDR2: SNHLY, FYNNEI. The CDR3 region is CASRALTEQYF. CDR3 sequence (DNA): TGTGCCAGCAGGGCTTTGACGGAGCAGTACTTC.

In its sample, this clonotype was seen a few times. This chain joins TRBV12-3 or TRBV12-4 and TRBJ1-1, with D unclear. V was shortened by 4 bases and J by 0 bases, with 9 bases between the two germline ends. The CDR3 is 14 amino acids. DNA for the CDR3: TGTGCCAGCAGTTATAGCTTCATGAACACTGAAGCTTTCTTT. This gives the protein CASSYSFMNTEAFF.

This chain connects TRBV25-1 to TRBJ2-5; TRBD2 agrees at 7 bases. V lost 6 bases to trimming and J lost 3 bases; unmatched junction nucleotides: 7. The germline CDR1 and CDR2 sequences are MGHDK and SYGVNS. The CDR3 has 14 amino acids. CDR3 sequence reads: CASRERAGEETQYF. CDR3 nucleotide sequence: TGTGCCAGCAGAGAGCGGGCGGGAGAAGAGACCCAGTACTTC.

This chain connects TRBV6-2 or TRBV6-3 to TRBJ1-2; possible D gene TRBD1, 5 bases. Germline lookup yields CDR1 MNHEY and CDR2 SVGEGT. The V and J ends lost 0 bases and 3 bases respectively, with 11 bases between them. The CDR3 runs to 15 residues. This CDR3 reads CASSYSRDGDYGYTF. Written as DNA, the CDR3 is TGTGCCAGCAGTTACTCTCGGGACGGAGACTATGGCTACACCTTC.

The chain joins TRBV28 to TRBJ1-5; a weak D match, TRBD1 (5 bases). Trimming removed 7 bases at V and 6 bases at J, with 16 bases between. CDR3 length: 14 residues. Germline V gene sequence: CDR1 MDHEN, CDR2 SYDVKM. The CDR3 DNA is TGTGCCAGCACCCCGACCCGGGGACGTCAGCCCCAGCATTTT. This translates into CASTPTRGRQPQHF.

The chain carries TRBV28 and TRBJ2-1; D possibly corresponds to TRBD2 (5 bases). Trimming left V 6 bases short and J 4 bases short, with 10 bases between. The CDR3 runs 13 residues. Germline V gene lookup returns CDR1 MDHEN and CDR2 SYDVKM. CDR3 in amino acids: CASRTTVYNEQFF. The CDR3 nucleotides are TGTGCCAGCAGGACTACAGTGTACAATGAGCAGTTCTTC.

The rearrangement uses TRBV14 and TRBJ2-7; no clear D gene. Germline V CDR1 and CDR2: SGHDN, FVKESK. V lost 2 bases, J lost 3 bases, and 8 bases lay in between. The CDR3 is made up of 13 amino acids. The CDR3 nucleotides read TGTGCCAGCAGCCAAAGGAACCTCTACGAGCAGTACTTC. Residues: CASSQRNLYEQYF.

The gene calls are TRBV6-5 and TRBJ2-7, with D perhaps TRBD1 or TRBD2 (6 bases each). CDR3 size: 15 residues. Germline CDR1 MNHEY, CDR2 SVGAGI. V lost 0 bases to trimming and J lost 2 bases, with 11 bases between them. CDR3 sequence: CASSYSSGGPYEQYF. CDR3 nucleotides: TGTGCCAGCAGTTACTCCTCCGGGGGCCCCTACGAGCAGTACTTC.